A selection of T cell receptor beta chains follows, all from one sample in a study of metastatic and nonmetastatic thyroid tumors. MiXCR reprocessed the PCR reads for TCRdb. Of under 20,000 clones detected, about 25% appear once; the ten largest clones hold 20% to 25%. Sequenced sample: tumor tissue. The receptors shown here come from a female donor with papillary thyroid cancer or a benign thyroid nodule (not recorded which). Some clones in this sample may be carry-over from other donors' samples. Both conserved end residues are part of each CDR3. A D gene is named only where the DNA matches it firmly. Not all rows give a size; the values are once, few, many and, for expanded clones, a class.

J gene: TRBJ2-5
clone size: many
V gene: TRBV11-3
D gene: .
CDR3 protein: CASSFGGQETQYF
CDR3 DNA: TGTGCCAGCAGCTTTGGCGGCCAAGAGACCCAGTACTTC

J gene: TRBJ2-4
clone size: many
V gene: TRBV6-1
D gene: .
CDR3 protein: CASSEWWLAKNIQYF
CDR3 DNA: TGTGCCAGCAGTGAATGGTGGCTAGCCAAAAACATTCAGTACTTC

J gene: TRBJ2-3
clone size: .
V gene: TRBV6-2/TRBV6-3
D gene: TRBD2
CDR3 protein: CASGPGSGRDTQYF
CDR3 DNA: TGTGCCAGCGGGCCGGGGAGCGGGAGAGATACGCAGTATTTT

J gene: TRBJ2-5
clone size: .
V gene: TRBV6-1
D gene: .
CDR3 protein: CASKIRGWQETQCF
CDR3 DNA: TGTGCCAGCAAAATACGGGGATGGCAAGAGACCCAGTGCTTC

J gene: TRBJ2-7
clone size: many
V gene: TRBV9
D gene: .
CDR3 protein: CASSVGMGYYEQYF
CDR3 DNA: TGTGCCAGCAGCGTAGGAATGGGATACTACGAGCAGTACTTC

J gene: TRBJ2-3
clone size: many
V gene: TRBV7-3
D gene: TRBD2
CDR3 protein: CASSSSGGGTDTQYF
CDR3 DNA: TGTGCCAGCAGCAGTAGCGGGGGGGGCACAGATACGCAGTATTTT

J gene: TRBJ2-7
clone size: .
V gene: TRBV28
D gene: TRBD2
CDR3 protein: CASRTPSGGGEQYF
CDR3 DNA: TGTGCCAGCAGGACCCCCTCCGGGGGGGGAGAGCAGTACTTC

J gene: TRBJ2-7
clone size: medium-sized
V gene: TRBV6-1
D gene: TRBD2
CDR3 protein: CASRSSGSSYEQYF
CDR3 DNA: TGTGCCAGCAGATCCAGCGGGAGCTCCTACGAGCAGTACTTC

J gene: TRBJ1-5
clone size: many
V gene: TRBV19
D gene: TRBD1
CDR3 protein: CASSIAGTGVSNQPQHF
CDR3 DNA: TGTGCCAGTAGTATAGCGGGGACAGGGGTTTCCAATCAGCCCCAGCATTTT

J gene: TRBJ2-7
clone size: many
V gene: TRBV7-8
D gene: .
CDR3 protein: CASSLAHWTEFYEQYF
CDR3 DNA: TGTGCCAGCAGCTTAGCGCATTGGACAGAATTCTACGAGCAGTACTTC

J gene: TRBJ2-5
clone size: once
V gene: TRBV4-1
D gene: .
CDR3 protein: CASGRDHLGETKYF
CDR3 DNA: TGCGCCAGCGGCAGGGACCACCTGGGGGAGACCAAGTACTTC

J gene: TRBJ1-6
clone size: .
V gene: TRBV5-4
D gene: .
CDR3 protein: CASSQRTGVGSPLHF
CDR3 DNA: TGTGCCAGCAGCCAAAGGACGGGAGTTGGTTCACCCCTCCACTTT

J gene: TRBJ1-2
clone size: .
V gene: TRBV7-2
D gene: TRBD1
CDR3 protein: CASSPGGRGPPRARF
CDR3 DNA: TGTGCCAGCAGCCCTGGGGGCAGGGGGCCGCCCCGGGCACGGTTC

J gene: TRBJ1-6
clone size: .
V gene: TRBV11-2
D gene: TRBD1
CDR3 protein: CASSWSGTGAAPLHF
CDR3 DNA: TGTGCCAGCAGCTGGTCCGGGACAGGGGCCGCCCCCCTCCACTTT

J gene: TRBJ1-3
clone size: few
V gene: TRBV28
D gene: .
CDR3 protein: CASSCVYRGNTIYF
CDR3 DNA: TGTGCCAGCAGTTGTGTGTACAGGGGAAACACCATATATTTT

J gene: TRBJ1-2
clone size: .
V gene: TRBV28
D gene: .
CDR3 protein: CASSVQGGNGYTF
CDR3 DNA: TGTGCCAGCAGTGTACAGGGAGGTAATGGCTACACCTTC

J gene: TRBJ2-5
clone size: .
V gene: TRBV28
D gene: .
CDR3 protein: CASRPAVIKETQYF
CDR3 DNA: TGTGCCAGCAGGCCGGCGGTCATCAAAGAGACCCAGTACTTC

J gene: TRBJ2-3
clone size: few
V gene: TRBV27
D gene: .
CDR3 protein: CASSFRRLVLTDTQYF
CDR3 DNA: TGTGCCAGCAGTTTTCGGCGACTAGTTCTCACAGATACGCAGTATTTT

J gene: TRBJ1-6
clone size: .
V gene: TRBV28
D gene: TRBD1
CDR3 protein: CASRTTGANYNSPLHF
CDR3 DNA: TGTGCCAGCAGAACGACAGGGGCGAATTATAATTCACCCCTCCACTTT

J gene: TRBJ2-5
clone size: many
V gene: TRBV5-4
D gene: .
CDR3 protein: CASSSPYQETQYF
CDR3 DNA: TGTGCCAGCAGCTCCCCGTACCAAGAGACCCAGTACTTC

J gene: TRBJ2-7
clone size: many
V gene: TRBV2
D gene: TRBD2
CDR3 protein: CASSWTSKYEQYF
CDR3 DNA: TGTGCCAGCAGTTGGACTAGCAAGTACGAGCAGTACTTC

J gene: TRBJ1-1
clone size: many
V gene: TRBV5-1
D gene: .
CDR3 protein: CASRSGGTEAFF
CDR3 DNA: TGCGCCAGCAGGAGCGGCGGGACTGAAGCTTTCTTT

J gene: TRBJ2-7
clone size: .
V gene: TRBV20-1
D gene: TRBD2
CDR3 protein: CSAYVAGYEQYF
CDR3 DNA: TGCAGTGCTTATGTAGCGGGCTACGAGCAGTACTTC

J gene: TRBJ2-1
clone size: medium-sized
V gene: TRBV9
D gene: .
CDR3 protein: CASSVAQDPYNEQFF
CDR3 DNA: TGTGCCAGCAGCGTTGCCCAAGACCCTTACAATGAGCAGTTCTTC

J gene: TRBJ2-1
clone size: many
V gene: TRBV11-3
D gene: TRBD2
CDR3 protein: CASSRGLAGGYNEQFF
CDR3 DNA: TGTGCCAGCAGCCGGGGACTAGCGGGAGGGTACAATGAGCAGTTCTTC

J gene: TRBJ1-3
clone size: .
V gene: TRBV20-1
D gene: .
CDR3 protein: CSARGAFRGNTIYF
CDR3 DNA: TGCAGTGCTAGAGGAGCGTTTCGTGGAAACACCATATATTTT

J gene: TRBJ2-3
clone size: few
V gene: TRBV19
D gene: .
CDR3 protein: CASSPGFQTDTQYF
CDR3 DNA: TGTGCCAGTAGTCCCGGGTTCCAGACAGATACGCAGTATTTT

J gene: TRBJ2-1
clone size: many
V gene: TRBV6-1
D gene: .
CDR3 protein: CAINRDSRVGEQFF
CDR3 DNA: TGTGCCATCAACCGGGACTCCAGGGTGGGGGAGCAGTTCTTC

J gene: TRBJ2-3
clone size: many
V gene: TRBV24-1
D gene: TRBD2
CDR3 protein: CATSDSGTSGSLGTDTQYF
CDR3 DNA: TGTGCCACCAGTGATTCCGGGACTAGCGGGAGCTTAGGGACAGATACGCAGTATTTT

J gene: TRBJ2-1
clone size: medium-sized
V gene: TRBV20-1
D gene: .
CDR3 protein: CSAGYSALDEQFF
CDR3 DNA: TGCAGTGCTGGCTATAGCGCCCTCGATGAGCAGTTCTTC

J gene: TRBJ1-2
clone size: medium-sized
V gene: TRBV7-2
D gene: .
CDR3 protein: CASSLESHRSYGYTF
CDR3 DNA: TGTGCCAGCAGCTTAGAGTCCCACAGAAGCTATGGCTACACCTTC

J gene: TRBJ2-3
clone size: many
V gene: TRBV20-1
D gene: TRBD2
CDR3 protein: CSARDLLAGPTADTQYF
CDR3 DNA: TGCAGTGCTAGAGACTTACTAGCGGGACCCACCGCAGATACGCAGTATTTT

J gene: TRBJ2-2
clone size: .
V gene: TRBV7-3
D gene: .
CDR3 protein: CASSSSGSPANTGELFF
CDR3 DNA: TGTGCCAGCAGCTCGTCAGGGAGCCCCGCGAACACCGGGGAGCTATTTTTT

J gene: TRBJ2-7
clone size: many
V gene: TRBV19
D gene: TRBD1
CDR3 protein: CASSRGGGFSSYEQYF
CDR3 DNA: TGTGCCAGTAGTAGAGGGGGCGGGTTTAGCTCCTACGAGCAGTACTTC

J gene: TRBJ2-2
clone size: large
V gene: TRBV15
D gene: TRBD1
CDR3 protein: CATSIDRDGTGELFF
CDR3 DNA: TGTGCCACCAGCATTGACAGGGACGGCACCGGGGAGCTGTTTTTT

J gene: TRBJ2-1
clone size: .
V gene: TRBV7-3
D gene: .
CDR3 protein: CASSFRQGLRNEQFF
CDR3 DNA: TGTGCCAGCAGCTTTAGGCAGGGGTTAAGAAATGAGCAGTTCTTC

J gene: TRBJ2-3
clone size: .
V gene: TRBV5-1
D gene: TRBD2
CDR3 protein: CASSASTSGGTDTQYF
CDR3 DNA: TGCGCCAGCTCAGCTTCGACTAGCGGAGGCACAGATACGCAGTATTTT

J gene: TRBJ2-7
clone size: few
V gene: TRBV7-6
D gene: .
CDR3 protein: CASSTGTEQYF
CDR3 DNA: TGTGCCAGCAGCACAGGGACAGAGCAGTACTTC

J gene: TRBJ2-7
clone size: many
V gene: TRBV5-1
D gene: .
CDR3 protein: CASSLVGDSHSYEQYF
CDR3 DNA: TGCGCCAGCAGCTTGGTGGGAGACTCACACTCCTACGAGCAGTACTTC

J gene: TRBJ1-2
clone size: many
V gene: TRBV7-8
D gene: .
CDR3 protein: CASSFGGVSGYTF
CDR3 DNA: TGTGCCAGCAGCTTCGGGGGCGTCTCTGGCTACACCTTC

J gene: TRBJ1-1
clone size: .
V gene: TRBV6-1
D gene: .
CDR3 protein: CASGREEFTEAFF
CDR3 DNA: TGTGCCAGTGGGAGGGAGGAATTCACTGAAGCTTTCTTT

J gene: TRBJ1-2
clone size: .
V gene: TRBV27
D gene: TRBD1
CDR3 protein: CASSLRTGGGRNYGYTF
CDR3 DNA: TGTGCCAGCAGTTTACGGACAGGCGGAGGAAGAAACTATGGCTACACCTTC

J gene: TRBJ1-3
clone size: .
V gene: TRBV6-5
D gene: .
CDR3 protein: CASSSRSFGNTIYF
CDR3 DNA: TGTGCCAGCAGTTCCCGTAGTTTCGGAAACACCATATATTTT

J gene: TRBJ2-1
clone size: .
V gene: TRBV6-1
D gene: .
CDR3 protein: CASSAFGAGASNLYNEQFF
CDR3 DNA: TGTGCCAGCAGTGCATTTGGGGCAGGGGCGAGTAATCTCTACAATGAGCAGTTCTTC

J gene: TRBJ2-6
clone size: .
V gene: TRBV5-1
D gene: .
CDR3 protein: CASSLAGGAGANVLTF
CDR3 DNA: TGCGCCAGCAGCTTGGCTGGGGGCGCTGGGGCCAACGTCCTGACTTTC

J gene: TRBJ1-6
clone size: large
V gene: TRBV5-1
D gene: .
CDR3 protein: CASSLLGPSPLHF
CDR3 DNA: TGCGCCAGCAGCTTGCTTGGGCCTTCACCCCTCCACTTT